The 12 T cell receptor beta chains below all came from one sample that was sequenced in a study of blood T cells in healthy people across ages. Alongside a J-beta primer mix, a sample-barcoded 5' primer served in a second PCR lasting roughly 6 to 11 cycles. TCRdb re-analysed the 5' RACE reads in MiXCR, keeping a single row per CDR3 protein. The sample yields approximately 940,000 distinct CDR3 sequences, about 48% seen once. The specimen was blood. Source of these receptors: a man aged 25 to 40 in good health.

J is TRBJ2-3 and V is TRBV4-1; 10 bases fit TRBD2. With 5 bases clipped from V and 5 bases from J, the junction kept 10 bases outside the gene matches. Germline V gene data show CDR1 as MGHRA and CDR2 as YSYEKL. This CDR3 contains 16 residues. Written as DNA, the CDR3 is TGCGCCAGCAGCGGAACCCTAGCGGGGGTGGTAGATACGCAGTATTTT. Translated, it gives CASSGTLAGVVDTQYF.

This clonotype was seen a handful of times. CDR3 amino acids: CASSPPGRALMETQYF. Written as DNA, the CDR3 is TGTGCCAGCAGCCCCCCGGGGAGGGCCTTAATGGAGACCCAGTACTTC. The J gene is TRBJ2-5, the V gene TRBV3-1; 7 bases map to TRBD2. V lost 4 bases and J lost 5; bases outside the gene matches: 13. CDR1 LGHDT and CDR2 YNNKEL come from the germline V gene (reference sequence). This CDR3 has 16 amino acids.

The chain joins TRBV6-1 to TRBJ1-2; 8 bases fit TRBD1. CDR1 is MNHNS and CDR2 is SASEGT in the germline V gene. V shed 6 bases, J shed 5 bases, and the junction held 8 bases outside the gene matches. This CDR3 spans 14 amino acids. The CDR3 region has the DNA TGTGCCAGCAGCTTAGACAGGGGAACTTATGGCTACACCTTC. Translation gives CASSLDRGTYGYTF.

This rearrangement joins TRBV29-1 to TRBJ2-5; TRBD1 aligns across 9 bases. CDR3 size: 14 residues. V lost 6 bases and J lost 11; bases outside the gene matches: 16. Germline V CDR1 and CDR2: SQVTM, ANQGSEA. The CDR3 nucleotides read TGCAGCGTGGCGGGGACAGGGCTATTGGAAGAGCAGTACTTC. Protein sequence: CSVAGTGLLEEQYF.

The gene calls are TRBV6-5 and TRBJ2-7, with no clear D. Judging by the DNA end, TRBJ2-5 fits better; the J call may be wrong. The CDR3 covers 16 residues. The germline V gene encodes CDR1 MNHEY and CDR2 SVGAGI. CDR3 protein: CASSYTPRVGQETQYF. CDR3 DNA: TGTGCCAGCAGTTACACCCCTCGGGTAGGCCAAGAGACCCAGTACTTC.

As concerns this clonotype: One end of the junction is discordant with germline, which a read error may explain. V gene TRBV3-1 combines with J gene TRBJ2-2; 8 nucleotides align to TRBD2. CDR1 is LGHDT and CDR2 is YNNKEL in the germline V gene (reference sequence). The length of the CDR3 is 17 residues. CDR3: CASSQEGTRLRAGELFF. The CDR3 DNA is TGTGCCAGCAGTCAAGAGGGGACTAGGCTCCGAGCCGGGGAGCTGTTTTTT. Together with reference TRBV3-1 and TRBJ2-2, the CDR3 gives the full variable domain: DTAVSQTPKYLVTQMGNDKSIKCEQNLGHDTMYWYKQDSKKFLKIMFSYNNKELIINETVPNRFSPKSPDKAHLNLHINSLELGDSAVYFCASSQEGTRLRAGELFFGEGSRLTVL.

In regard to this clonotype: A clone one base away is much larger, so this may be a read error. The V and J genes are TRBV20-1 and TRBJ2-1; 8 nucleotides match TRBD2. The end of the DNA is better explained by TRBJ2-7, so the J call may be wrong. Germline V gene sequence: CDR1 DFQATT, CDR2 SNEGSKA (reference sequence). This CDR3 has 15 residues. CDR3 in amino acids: CSAFSGASSYNEQYF. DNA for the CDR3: TGCAGTGCTTTTAGCGGGGCCAGCTCCTACAATGAGCAGTACTTC.

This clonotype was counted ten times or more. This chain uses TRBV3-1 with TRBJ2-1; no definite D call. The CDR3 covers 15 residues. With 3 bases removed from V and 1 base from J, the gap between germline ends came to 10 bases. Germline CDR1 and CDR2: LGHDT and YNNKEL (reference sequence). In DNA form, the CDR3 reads TGTGCCAGCAGCCATGTCGGGTCGTCCTACAATGAGCAGTTCTTC. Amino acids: CASSHVGSSYNEQFF.

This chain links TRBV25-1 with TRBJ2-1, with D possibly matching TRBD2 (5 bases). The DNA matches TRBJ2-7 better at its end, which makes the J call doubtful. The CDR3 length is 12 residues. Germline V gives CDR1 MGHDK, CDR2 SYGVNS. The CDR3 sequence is CASSGPIAGQYF. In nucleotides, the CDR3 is TGTGCCAGCAGTGGCCCGATTGCGGGGCAGTACTTC.

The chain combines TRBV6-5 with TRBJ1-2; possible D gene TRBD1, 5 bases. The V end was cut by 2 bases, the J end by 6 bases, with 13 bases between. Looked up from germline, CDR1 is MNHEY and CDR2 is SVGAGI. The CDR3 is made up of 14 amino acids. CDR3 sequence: CASSYGASVHGYTF. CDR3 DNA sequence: TGTGCCAGCAGTTACGGGGCAAGCGTGCATGGCTACACCTTC.

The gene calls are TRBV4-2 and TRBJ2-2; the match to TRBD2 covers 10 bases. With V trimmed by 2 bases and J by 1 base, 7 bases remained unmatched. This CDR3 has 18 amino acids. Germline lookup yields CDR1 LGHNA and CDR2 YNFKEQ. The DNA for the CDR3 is TGTGCCAGCAGCCAACCTACCCTAGCGGGGGAGAACACCGGGGAGCTGTTTTTT. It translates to CASSQPTLAGENTGELFF.

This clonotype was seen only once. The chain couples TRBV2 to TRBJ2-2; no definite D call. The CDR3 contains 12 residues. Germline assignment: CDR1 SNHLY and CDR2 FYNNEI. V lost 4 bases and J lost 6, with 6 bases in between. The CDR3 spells CASSGDPGELFF. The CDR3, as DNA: TGTGCCAGCAGTGGGGATCCCGGGGAGCTGTTTTTT.